The T cell receptor beta chain under discussion was sequenced for a study of shared clonotypes between healthy human individuals (dated by TCRdb to 2018 to 2021). A note on the overall study: The cohort comprised a couple of women and a few men aged 18 to 49 years. For each donor, CD4 naive and CD4 memory were each run on three plates, CD8 naive on two plates, and CD8 memory on one plate. To estimate repertoire size and how much clonotypes are shared between individuals, the study performed deep sequencing of blood TCR repertoires from about five healthy adults. Different laboratories and diverse techniques were used to prepare libraries and sequence TCR repertoires, to increase sequencing depth and limit assay-specific biases. Each donor's leukapheresis produced roughly between roughly 0.85 and 9.5 billion PBMCs.

Donors were healthy HIV-negative adults with no recently reported acute infections or vaccinations. Every donor was a Caucasian adult living in Nashville, Tennessee, USA. CD4+ T cells were enriched by magnetic negative selection, after which naive cells were positively selected on CD45RA and the negative fraction was taken as the memory subset. After blood collection by leukapheresis, PBMCs were isolated using Ficoll-Histopaque density gradient centrifugation and then cryopreserved in the vapor phase of liquid nitrogen. Analytical flow cytometry was used to check the purity and quantity of every magnetically sorted T cell population. Genomic DNA was isolated from each sorted fraction and quantified by UV absorbance on a Nanodrop 2000c. Using the deep immunoSEQ assay, multiplex PCR amplified TCR CDR3 regions from genomic DNA. Extracted genomic DNA from each cell subset was spread evenly across all wells of several immunoSEQ 96-well plates, with each plate serving as a replicate. Each replicate PCR for sorted subsets received approximately 200 ng genomic DNA, equal to tens of thousands of T cell genomes. The purified libraries were quantified using a Qubit 3.0 fluorometer, sized with a Bioanalyzer 2100, and then quantified again using the KAPA Library Quantification kit. Every immunoSEQ 96-well plate was sequenced on a separate single-read 150-cycle Illumina NextSeq 550 flow cell. In the paper's pipeline: The immunoSEQ output contained only junctional sequences without quality scores, so filtering could not match that applied to full-length reads. Sequences were annotated with PyIR, a Python wrapper for IgBLAST v1.9, using IMGT germline references to assign V/J genes and CDR3. Reads were removed for weak V/J assignments (E-value above 1e-6), missing CDR3, stop codons, out-of-frame junctions, or ambiguous translated residues. V3J clonotypes were defined by identical inferred V gene, J gene, and CDR3 amino acid sequence. To compute the percentage overlap between repertoires, the number of shared unique clonotypes was divided by the size of the smaller repertoire. RTK rarefaction, the Chao1 estimator, and Recon v2.1 estimates of unobserved clonotypes were used to assess repertoire richness. For all TCRbeta clonotypes obtained by the gDNA method from a handful of donors, generation probabilities were computed with OLGA. In TCRdb, the immuneACCESS table is reduced to in-frame sequences with V and J assigned. These tables do not hold every clone; where another copy was compared, an unresolved V gene accounts for under half, and the others remain unexplained. D and trimming come from the DNA, and the V and J calls and clone size come from that table. Recorded for this sample are 2.5 million or so clones; over 85% of them occurred a single time. The ten top clones hold more than 0.12% of the sample.

Measured from the cysteine to the phenylalanine, the CDR3 is 19 residues long. The read is trimmed to its CDR3 DNA, 57 bases read in frame from base 1. Germline trimming amounts to 3 bases on V and 6 bases on J, with 19 as the count of junction bases outside the gene matches. Taken from the germline V gene, the CDR1 and CDR2 loops are SGHVS and FQNEAQ. Comment on this clone: Its target antigen remains unknown. No much larger clone exists at a distance of one base, and base qualities are not known.

The paper's findings and limits, for the study overall: Based on pairwise subsampling, the degree of clonotype sharing among donors was expected to be affected by sequencing depth. Naive subsets generally had larger estimated clonotype richness than memory subsets did. Sampling was restricted to blood, and TCR repertoires in tissues likely differ from the TCR repertoires found in blood. Approximately 5% of naive CD4, 3.5% of naive CD8, about 2.4% of memory CD4, and more than 0.35% of memory CD8 clonotypes were shared across several donors. Because the study included only a small number of donors, the genetic and exposure-history diversity represented was limited. Incomplete sequencing was indicated by rarefaction of sorted-subset datasets, despite the large sequencing depth. Compared with non-shared clonotypes, clonotypes shared by all four sorted-subset donors had higher generation probabilities.

The TCR originated in a man between 18 and 29 years old in good health. Sequencing input: naive CD4+ T cells sorted from blood. The cell subset or site label on this specimen signifies: CD45RA+ positively selected. The chain uses TRBV7-8 and TRBJ2-1, and TRBD1 matches 8 of the central bases. CDR3 sequence: CASSFGLDQGAAIGNEQFF. The nucleotide sequence is given as TGTGCCAGCAGCTTCGGACTGGACCAGGGGGCTGCCATTGGCAATGAGCAGTTCTTC. The reference TRBV7-8 and TRBJ2-1 proteins fill in what lies around the CDR3, so the full variable domain reads GAGVSQSPRYKVAKRGQDVALRCDPISGHVSLFWYQQALGQGPEFLTYFQNEAQLDKSGLPSDRFFAERPEGSVSTLKIQRTQQEDSAVYLCASSFGLDQGAAIGNEQFFGPGTRLTVL.